The T cell receptor beta chain described here comes from a study of blood T cells in healthy people across ages. Study-level results: Unsorted PBMC material precluded a definitive naive versus antigen-experienced comparison.

The germline CDR1 and CDR2 sequences are SGHVS and FNYEAQ. The CDR3 runs to 14 residues. The V and J ends lost 3 bases and 3 bases respectively, with 12 bases between them. A second PCR of 7 to 11 cycles used a sample-barcoded 5' primer and a J-beta primer mix. TCRdb processed the 5' RACE reads anew with MiXCR; each CDR3 protein has one entry. Among roughly 1,000,000 distinct CDR3 sequences, approximately 25% were seen once, and the ten largest hold around 0.75%. Comment on this clonotype: The target antigen is unknown.

Extraction yielded at least 5 micrograms of total RNA per sample. The sample was also reused in another study, on T cells of mothers and their children.

This rearrangement joins TRBV7-6 to TRBJ2-7; D is ambiguous. The receptor was derived from a girl aged 2 to 10 in good health. The specimen was blood. The CDR3, as DNA: TGTGCCAGCAGCTTGGAAGGATATGGCTACGAGCAGTACTTC. Protein sequence: CASSLEGYGYEQYF.